This T cell receptor beta chain was recorded in a study of blood T cell repertoires in COVID-19. Germline CDR1 reads MNHEY; CDR2 reads SVGAGI. The CDR3 runs to 13 residues. V was clipped by 8 bases and J by 5 bases, with 15 bases between them. TCRdb's copy holds only in-frame clones and misses some; the assay was immunoSEQ multiplex PCR. The sample gives about 260,000 clones, about 86% of which show up once; 4.1% is in the top ten. The sample holds one count of this clone. The sample comprised PBMCs or T cells enriched from blood (not recorded which). V and J are TRBV6-5 and TRBJ2-5, with D maybe TRBD1 (5 bases). This clonotype originated in a man aged 30 to 39 with acute COVID-19. DNA of the CDR3: TGTGCCAGCGAAGTCGCAGGGCTGGAGACCCAGTACTTC. This gives the protein CASEVAGLETQYF.